The entry that follows covers one T cell receptor (beta chain) sequence. This sample is drawn from a study of blood T cell repertoires in COVID-19. Original data processing: Amplifying reference gene primers gave estimates of nucleated cell counts. Libraries were prepared by immunoSEQ multiplex PCR; TCRdb keeps only in-frame clonotypes and omits some of them. For V, J and clone size, that table is used; D and trimming come from the DNA. The sample has some 190,000 clones; about 78% are singletons. Trimming removed 6 bases from V and 2 bases from J; junction bases left unmatched: 10. CDR1 and CDR2 (germline): LNHDA, SQIVND (reference sequence). This CDR3 is 16 amino acids long.

The sample was peripheral blood. The clonotype originates from a woman aged 50 to 60 with active or convalescent COVID-19. The V call is TRBV19, the J call TRBJ1-3; 7 nucleotides line up with TRBD1. CDR3 DNA sequence: TGTGCCAGTAGCAATCGACAGGGAAGTGCTGGAAACACCATATATTTT. Encoded protein: CASSNRQGSAGNTIYF.